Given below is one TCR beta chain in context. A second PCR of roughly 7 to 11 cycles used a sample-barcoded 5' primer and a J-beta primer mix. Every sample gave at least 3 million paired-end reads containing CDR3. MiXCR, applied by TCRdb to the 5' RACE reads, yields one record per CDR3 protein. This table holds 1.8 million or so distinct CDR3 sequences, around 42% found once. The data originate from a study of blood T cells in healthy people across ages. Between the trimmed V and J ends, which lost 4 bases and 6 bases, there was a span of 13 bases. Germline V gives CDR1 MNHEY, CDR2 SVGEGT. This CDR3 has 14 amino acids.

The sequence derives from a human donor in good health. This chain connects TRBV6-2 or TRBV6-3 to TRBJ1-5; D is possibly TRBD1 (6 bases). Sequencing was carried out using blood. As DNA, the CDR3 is TGTGCCAGCAGTTGGAACAGAGGGGGTCAGCCCCAGCATTTT. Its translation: CASSWNRGGQPQHF.